This T cell receptor (beta chain) was captured by sequencing in a study of CD8+ T cells in alopecia areata. Study-level points and caveats: Scalp sample sequencing also detects resident alphabeta T cells of normal skin.

Concerning this clone itself: No antigen is known for it.

V was clipped by 6 bases and J by 0 bases, with 9 bases between them. From germline, CDR1 is MNHNY and CDR2 SVGAGI (reference sequence). CDR3 length equals 15 residues. It was cDNA, reverse transcribed from extracted RNA, that served as the sequencing template. Sequencing used immunoSEQ multiplex PCR; TCRdb keeps in-frame clones, though not all of them. The data show 150,000 or so clones, around 57% seen once. V usage is TRBV6-6 and J usage is TRBJ2-6; D is undetermined. The sample taken for sequencing was CD4+ T cells sorted from blood. The clonotype originates from a human donor in good health. CDR3 protein: CASSRNPSGANVLTF. In DNA, the CDR3 is TGTGCCAGCAGCCGGAACCCCTCTGGGGCCAACGTCCTGACTTTC.